This T cell receptor (beta chain) was observed in a study of blood T cell repertoires in COVID-19. Study as a whole: Samples of COVID-19 (acute and convalescent) were obtained from the United States, Italy and Spain.

The protocol was immunoSEQ multiplex PCR, while the TCRdb copy is restricted to in-frame clones and leaves out a portion. This sample yields a few hundred thousand clones, of which approximately 86% are seen a single time; 5.2% belongs to the top ten. Germline CDR1 SNHLY, CDR2 FYNNEI. This CDR3 region has 16 residues. Trimming cost V 6 bases and J 1 base; bases outside gene matches: 8. Sequenced sample: peripheral blood. This TCR was recovered from a woman in her sixties or seventies with COVID-19, enrolled during active disease. V usage is TRBV2 and J usage is TRBJ2-7; 11 bases line up with TRBD2. CDR3 sequence (DNA): TGTGCCAGCAGGCAACCGGGACTAGCGGAGTCCTACGAGCAGTACTTC. Translation: CASRQPGLAESYEQYF.